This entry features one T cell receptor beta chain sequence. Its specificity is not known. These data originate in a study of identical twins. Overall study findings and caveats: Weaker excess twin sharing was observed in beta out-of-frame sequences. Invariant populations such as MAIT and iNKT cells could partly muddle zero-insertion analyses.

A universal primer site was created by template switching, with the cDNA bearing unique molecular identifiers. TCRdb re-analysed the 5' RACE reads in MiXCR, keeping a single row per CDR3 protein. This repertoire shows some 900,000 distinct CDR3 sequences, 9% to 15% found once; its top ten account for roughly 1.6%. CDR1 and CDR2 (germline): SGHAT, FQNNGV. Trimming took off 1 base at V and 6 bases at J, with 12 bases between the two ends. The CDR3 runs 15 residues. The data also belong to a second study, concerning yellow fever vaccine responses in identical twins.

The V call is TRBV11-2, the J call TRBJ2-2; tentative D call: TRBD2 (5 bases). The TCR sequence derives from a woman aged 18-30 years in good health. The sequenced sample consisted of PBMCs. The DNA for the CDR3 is TGTGCCAGCAGCTTAGTCCCAAAGAGGGCCGGGGAGCTGTTTTTT. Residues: CASSLVPKRAGELFF.